The subject of this entry is one T cell receptor beta chain. Its antigen is not known. CDR1 and CDR2 from the germline V gene are SQVTM and ANQGSEA. Trimming at V came to 1 base and at J to 4 bases, leaving 12 bases not matched to a gene. The CDR3 loop spans 16 amino acids. These data are taken from a study of T-cell memory formation after mild COVID-19. 5'RACE primed at constant segments yielded TCR alpha and TCR beta cDNA libraries bearing sample barcodes and UMIs. TCRdb ran MiXCR on the 5' RACE reads and lists one entry per CDR3 protein. The sample consists of 92,000 or so distinct CDR3 sequences, roughly an eighth of them appearing once. General study results and limits: What remained unconfirmed was the SARS-CoV-2 specificity of second-wave clones peaking on day 37. Whereas later expanders leaned CD4+, clones contracting day 15 to 85 showed a balanced CD4/CD8 makeup. Cross-reactive memory seemingly joined, as some responding clones were found in pre-infection memory.

The clonotype was recovered from an adult woman who had mild COVID-19 (a few samples of this study predate the infection). Cell type and time point are not known. Material for sequencing was PBMCs or a T cell subset sorted from them (not recorded which). The rearrangement links TRBV29-1 to TRBJ2-7; 8 nucleotides match TRBD1. The CDR3 nucleotides read TGCAGCGTTGAAGGGTCTACCGACAGGGGCCTTTACGAGCAGTACTTC. It encodes CSVEGSTDRGLYEQYF.